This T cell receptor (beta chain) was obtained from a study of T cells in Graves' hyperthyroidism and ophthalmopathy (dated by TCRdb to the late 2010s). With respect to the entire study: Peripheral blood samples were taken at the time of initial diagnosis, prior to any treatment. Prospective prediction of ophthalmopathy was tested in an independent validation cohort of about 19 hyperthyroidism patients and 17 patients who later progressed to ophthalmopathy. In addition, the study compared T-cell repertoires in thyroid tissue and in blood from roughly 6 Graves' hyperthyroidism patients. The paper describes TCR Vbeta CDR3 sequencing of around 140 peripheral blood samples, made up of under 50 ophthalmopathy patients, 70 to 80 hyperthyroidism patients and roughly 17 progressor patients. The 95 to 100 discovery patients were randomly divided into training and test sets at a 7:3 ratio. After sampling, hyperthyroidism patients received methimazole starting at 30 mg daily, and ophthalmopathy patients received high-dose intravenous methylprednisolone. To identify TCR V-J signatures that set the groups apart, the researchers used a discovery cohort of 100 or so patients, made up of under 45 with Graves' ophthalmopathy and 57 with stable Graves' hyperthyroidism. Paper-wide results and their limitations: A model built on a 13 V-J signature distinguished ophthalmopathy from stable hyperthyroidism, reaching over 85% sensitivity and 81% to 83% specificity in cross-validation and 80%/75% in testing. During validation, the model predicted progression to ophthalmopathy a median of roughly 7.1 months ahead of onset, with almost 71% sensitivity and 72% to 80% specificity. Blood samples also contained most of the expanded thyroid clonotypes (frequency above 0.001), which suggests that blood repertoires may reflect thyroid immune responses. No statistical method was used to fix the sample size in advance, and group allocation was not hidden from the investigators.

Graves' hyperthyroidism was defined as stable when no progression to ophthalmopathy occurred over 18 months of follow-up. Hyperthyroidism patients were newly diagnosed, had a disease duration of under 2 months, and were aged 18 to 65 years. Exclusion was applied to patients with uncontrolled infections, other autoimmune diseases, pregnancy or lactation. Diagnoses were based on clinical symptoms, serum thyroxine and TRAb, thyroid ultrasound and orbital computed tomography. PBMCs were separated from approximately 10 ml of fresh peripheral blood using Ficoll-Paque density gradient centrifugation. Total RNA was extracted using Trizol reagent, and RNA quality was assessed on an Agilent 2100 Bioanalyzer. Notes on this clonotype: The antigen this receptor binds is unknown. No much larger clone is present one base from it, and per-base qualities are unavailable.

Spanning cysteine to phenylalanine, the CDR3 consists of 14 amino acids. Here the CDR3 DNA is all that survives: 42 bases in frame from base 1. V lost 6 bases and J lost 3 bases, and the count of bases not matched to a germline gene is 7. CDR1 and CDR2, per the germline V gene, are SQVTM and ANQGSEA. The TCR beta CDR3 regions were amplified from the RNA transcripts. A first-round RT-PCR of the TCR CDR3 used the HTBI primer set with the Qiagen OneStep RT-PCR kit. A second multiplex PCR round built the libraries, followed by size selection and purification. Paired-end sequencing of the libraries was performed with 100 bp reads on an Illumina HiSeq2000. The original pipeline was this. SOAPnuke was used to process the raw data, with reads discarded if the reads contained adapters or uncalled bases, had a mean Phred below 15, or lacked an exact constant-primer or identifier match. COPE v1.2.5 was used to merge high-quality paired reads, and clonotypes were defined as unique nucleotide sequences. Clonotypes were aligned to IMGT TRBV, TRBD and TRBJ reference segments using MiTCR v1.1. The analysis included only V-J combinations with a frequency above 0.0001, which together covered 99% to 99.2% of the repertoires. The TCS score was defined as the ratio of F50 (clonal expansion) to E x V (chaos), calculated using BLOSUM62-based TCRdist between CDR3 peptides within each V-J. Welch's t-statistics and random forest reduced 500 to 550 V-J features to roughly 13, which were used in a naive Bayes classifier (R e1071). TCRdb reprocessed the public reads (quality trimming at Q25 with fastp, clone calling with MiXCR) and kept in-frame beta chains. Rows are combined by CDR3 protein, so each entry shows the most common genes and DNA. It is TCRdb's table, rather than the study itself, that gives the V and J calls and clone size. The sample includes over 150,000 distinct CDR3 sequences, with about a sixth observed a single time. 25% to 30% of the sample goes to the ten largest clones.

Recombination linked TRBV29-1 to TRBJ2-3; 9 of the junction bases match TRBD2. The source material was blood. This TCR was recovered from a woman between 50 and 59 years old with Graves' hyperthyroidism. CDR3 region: CSVDLSGRTDTQYF. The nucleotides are TGCAGCGTAGACCTTAGCGGGAGAACAGATACGCAGTATTTT.